A selection of T cell receptor beta chains follows, all from one sample in a study of shared clonotypes between healthy human individuals. The data were produced by immunoSEQ multiplex PCR, yet TCRdb's version contains in-frame clones alone and is incomplete. Altogether hundreds of thousands of clones are present, around 95% being singletons, with the ten largest covering 0.11%. What was sequenced was naive CD8+ T cells sorted from blood. The source of these receptors is a young woman in good health. Each CDR3 is given with its conserved first and last residue. A D gene is named only where the DNA matches it firmly. Size is stated for part of the rows, as once, few or many counts, or as a class when the clone is expanded.

size | J | D | V | DNA | CDR3
- | TRBJ2-7 | - | TRBV4-1 | TGCGCCAGCAGCCAACCCCTGGGGACACCAAACTACGAGCAGTACTTC | CASSQPLGTPNYEQYF
once | TRBJ1-1 | - | TRBV28 | TGTGCCAGCAGTTTAGGGGGACACACTGAAGCTTTCTTT | CASSLGGHTEAFF
- | TRBJ1-1 | - | TRBV28 | TGTGCCAGCAGCCTCCGGAGTTTGCTTCTCGGGGAGGGAGCGGGGTCGAACACTGAAGCTTTCTTT | CASSLRSLLLGEGAGSNTEAFF
- | TRBJ1-1 | - | TRBV25-1 | TGTGCCAGCAGTGAACCCCCTACGAACACTGAAGCTTTCTTT | CASSEPPTNTEAFF
- | TRBJ2-4 | - | TRBV10-1 | TGCGCCAGCAGTGACCCGGACGACCTGGGGAATCAGTACTTC | CASSDPDDLGNQYF
- | TRBJ1-5 | - | TRBV13 | TGTGCCAGCAGCCAAAGACAGGGCAATCAGCCCCAGCATTTT | CASSQRQGNQPQHF
few | TRBJ1-5 | - | TRBV4-2 | TGTGCCAGCAGCCAAGATCGGCAGGGCAATCAGCCCCAGCATTTT | CASSQDRQGNQPQHF
- | TRBJ2-7 | TRBD1 | TRBV6-1 | TGTGCCAGCAGTCCGACAGGGGGCTACGAGCAGTACTTC | CASSPTGGYEQYF
once | TRBJ1-6 | - | TRBV2 | TGTGCCAGCAGGACAGGCATTAATTCACCCCTCCACTTT | CASRTGINSPLHF
- | TRBJ1-4 | - | TRBV13 | TGTGCCAGCAGCTTAGGAGAAAAACTGTTTTTT | CASSLGEKLFF